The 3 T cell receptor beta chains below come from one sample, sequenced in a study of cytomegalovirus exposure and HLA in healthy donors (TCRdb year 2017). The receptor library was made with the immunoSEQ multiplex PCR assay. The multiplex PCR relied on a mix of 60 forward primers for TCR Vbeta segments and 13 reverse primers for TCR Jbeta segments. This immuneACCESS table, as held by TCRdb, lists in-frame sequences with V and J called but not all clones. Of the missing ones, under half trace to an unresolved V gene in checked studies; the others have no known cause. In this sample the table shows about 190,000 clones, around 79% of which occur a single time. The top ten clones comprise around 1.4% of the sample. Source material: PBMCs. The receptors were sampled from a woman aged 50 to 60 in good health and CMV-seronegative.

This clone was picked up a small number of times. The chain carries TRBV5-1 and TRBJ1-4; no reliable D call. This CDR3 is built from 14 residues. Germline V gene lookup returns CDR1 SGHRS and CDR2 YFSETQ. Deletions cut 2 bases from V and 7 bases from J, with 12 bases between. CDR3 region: CASSLQPAGEKLFF. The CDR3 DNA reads TGCGCCAGCAGCTTACAACCCGCGGGTGAAAAACTGTTTTTT.

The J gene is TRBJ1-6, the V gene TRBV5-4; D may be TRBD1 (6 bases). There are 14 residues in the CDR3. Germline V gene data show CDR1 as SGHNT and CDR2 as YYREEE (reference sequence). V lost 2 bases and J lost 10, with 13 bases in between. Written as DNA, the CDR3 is TGTGCCAGCAGCTTCGACAGGCTAAGCTCACCCCTCCACTTT. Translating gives CASSFDRLSSPLHF.

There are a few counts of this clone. For the CDR3, the DNA is TGTGCCAGCAGCGTAGCTTCTGGGCACACTGGCTACACCTTC. It yields the protein CASSVASGHTGYTF. The rearrangement joins TRBV9 to TRBJ1-2; D is unresolved. V was clipped by 0 bases and J by 7 bases, with 13 bases between them. The CDR3 consists of 14 residues. Germline V lookup: CDR1 SGDLS, CDR2 YYNGEE. Full variable domain (rest looked up from reference TRBV9 and TRBJ1-2): DSGVTQTPKHLITATGQRVTLRCSPRSGDLSVYWYQQSLDQGLQFLIQYYNGEERAKGNILERFSAQQFPDLHSELNLSSLELGDSALYFCASSVASGHTGYTFGSGTRLTVV.